Each of the 4 T cell receptor beta chains below was sequenced from the same sample in a study of T-cell reconstitution after alpha-beta-depleted transplantation in children. Preparation of the TCRbeta library was carried out with unique molecular identifiers. MiXCR, applied by TCRdb to the PCR reads, yields one record per CDR3 protein. In the table there are approximately 200,000 distinct CDR3 sequences, roughly 15% of which are singletons. Sequenced here: PBMCs from the stem cell graft donor, sampled from the stem cell graft. These receptors were collected from a human donor who donated a stem cell graft to a child with acute lymphoblastic leukemia.

This clonotype was seen repeatedly, ten times or more. The J gene is TRBJ2-3, the V gene TRBV11-1; TRBD2 might be the D (6 bases). This CDR3 spans 15 amino acids. V lost 5 bases, J lost 6 bases, and 18 bases lay in between. The germline V gene encodes CDR1 SGHAT and CDR2 FQDESV (reference sequence). The DNA of the CDR3 is TGTGCCAGCAGCAGAGGCGTTGGCGGGATGGATACGCAGTATTTT. It translates to CASSRGVGGMDTQYF.

This clonotype has ten or more counts. As DNA, the CDR3 is TGCGCCAGCAGCCTACAGAACACAGGGGGCGATGGCTACACCTTC. Its protein is CASSLQNTGGDGYTF. The chain uses TRBV5-1 and TRBJ1-2, with 9 nucleotides matching TRBD1. The CDR3 contains 15 residues. Trimming cost V 4 bases and J 6 bases; bases outside gene matches: 10. Germline V lookup: CDR1 SGHRS, CDR2 YFSETQ.

There are many counts of this clonotype. J is TRBJ1-3 and V is TRBV20-1; perhaps TRBD1 as D (6 bases). Trimming pared 2 bases from V and 1 base from J, leaving 6 bases between. This CDR3 spans 13 amino acids. The germline V gene has CDR1 DFQATT and CDR2 SNEGSKA (reference sequence). As DNA, the CDR3 is TGCAGTGCTAGAAGGGGGTCTGGAAACACCATATATTTT. Amino acids: CSARRGSGNTIYF.

The table lists this clonotype with a few counts. V is TRBV7-9 and J is TRBJ1-1, with D possibly being TRBD1 (5 bases). Deletions cut 5 bases from V and 5 bases from J, with 12 bases between. The CDR3 covers 13 residues. Germline CDR1 and CDR2: SEHNR and FQNEAQ (reference sequence). In DNA form, the CDR3 reads TGTGCCAGCAGCGCAGTGGGGGGGACTGAAGCTTTCTTT. It translates to CASSAVGGTEAFF. The whole variable domain, filled in from reference TRBV7-9 and TRBJ1-1, reads DTGVSQNPRHKITKRGQNVTFRCDPISEHNRLYWYRQTLGQGPEFLTYFQNEAQLEKSRLLSDRFSAERPKGSFSTLEIQRTEQGDSAMYLCASSAVGGTEAFFGQGTRLTVV.